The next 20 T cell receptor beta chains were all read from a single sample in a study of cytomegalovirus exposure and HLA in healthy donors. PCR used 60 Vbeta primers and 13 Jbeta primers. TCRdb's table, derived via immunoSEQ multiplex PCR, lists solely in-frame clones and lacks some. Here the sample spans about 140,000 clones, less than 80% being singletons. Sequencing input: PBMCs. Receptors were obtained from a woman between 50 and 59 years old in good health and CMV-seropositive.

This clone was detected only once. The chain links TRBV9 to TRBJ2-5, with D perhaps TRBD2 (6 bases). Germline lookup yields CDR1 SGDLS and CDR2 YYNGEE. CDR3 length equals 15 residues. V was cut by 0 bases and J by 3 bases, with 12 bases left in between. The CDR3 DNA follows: TGTGCCAGCAGCGTAGAATCCACGGGAGAAGAGACCCAGTACTTC. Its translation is CASSVESTGEETQYF.

CDR3 amino acids: CASSAWLAASDTQYF. The CDR3 bases are TGTGCCAGCAGTGCGTGGCTAGCCGCTTCCGATACGCAGTATTTT. The genes are TRBV9 and TRBJ2-3, with D perhaps TRBD2 (5 bases). V shed 5 bases and J shed 6 bases, with 19 bases lying between them. The germline V gene encodes CDR1 SGDLS and CDR2 YYNGEE. The CDR3 sequence is 15 residues long.

The CDR3 nucleotides are TGTGCCAGCAGCGCGACGCAGGGAGGAGGCACTGAAGCTTTCTTT. It is translated as CASSATQGGGTEAFF. The chain links TRBV9 to TRBJ1-1; weak D call: TRBD1 (5 bases). Trimming removed 3 bases from V and 4 bases from J, with 16 bases in between. The CDR3 has 15 amino acids. Germline values: CDR1 SGDLS, CDR2 YYNGEE.

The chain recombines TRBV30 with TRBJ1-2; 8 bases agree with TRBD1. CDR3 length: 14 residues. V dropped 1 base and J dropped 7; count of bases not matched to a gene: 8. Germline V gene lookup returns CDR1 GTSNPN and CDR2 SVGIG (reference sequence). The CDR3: CAWSEGQAVGGYTF. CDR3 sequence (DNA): TGTGCCTGGAGTGAGGGACAGGCAGTAGGTGGCTACACCTTC.

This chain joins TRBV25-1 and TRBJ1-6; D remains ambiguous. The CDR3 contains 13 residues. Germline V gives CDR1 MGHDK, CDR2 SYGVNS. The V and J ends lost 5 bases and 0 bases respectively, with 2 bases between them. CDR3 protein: CASSYSYNSPLHF. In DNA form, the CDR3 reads TGTGCCAGCAGTTACTCCTATAATTCACCCCTCCACTTT. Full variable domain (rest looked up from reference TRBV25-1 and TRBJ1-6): EADIYQTPRYLVIGTGKKITLECSQTMGHDKMYWYQQDPGMELHLIHYSYGVNSTEKGDLSSESTVSRIRTEHFPLTLESARPSHTSQYLCASSYSYNSPLHFGNGTRLTVT.

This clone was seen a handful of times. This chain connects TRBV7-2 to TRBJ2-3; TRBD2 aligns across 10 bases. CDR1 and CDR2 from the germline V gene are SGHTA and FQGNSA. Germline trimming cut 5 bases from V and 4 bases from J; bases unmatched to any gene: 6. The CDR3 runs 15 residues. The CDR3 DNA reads TGTGCCAGCAGCCAAGAGCGGGGGGGCCCAGATACGCAGTATTTT. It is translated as CASSQERGGPDTQYF.

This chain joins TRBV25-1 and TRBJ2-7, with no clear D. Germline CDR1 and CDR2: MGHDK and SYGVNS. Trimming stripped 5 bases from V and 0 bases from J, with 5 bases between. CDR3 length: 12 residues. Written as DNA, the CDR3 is TGTGCCAGCAGTAGGAGCTCCTACGAGCAGTACTTC. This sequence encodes CASSRSSYEQYF.

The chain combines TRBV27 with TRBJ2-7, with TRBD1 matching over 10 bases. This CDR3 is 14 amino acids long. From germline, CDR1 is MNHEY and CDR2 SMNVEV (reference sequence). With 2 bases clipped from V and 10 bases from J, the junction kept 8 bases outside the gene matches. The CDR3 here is CASSLGGTGASQYF. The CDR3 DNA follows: TGTGCCAGCAGTTTAGGAGGGACAGGGGCCAGCCAGTACTTC.

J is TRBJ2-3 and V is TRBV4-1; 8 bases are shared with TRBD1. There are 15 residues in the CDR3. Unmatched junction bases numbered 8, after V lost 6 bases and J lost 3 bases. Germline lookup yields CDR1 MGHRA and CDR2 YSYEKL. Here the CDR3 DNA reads TGCGCCAGCAGTCCCGAACAGGGGGGTACAGATACGCAGTATTTT. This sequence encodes CASSPEQGGTDTQYF.

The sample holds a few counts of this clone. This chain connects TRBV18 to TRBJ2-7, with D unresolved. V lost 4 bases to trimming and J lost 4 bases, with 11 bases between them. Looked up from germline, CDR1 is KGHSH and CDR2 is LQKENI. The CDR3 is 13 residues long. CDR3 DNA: TGTGCCAGCTCACGACCCTCCGGGTACGAGCAGTACTTC. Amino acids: CASSRPSGYEQYF. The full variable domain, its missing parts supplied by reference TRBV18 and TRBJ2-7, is NAGVMQNPRHLVRRRGQEARLRCSPMKGHSHVYWYRQLPEEGLKFMVYLQKENIIDESGMPKERFSAEFPKEGPSILRIQQVVRGDSAAYFCASSRPSGYEQYFGPGTRLTVT.

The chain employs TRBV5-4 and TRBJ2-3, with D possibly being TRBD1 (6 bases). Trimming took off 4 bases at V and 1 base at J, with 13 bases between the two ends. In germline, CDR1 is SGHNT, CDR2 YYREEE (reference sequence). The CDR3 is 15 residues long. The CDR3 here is CASSPDRWGTDTQYF. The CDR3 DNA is TGTGCCAGCAGCCCAGACAGGTGGGGCACAGATACGCAGTATTTT.

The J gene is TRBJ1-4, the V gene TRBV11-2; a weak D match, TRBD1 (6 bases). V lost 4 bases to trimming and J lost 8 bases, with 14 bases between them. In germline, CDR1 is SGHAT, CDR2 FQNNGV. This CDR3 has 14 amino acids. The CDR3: CASSSRQVEEKLFF. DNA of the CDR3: TGTGCCAGCAGCTCACGACAGGTAGAGGAAAAACTGTTTTTT.

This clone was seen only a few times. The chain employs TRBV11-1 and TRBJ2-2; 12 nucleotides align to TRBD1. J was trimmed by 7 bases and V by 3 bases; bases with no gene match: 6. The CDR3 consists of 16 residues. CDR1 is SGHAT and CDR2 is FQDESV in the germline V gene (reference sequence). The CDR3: CASSFPGTGGSGELFF. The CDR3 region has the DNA TGTGCCAGCAGCTTTCCCGGGACAGGGGGCAGCGGGGAGCTGTTTTTT.

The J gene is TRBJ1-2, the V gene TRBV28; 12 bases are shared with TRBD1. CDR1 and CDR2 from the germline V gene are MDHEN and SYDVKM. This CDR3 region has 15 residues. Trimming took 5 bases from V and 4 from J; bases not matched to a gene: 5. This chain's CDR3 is CASSAGQGAFYGYTF. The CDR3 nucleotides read TGTGCCAGCAGTGCGGGACAGGGGGCCTTCTATGGCTACACCTTC.

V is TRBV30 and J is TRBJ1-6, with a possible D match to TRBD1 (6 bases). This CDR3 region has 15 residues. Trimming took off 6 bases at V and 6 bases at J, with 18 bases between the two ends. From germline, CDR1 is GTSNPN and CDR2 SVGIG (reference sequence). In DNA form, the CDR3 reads TGTGCCTGCACCCTACAGGGAATTTTTAATTCACCCCTCCACTTT. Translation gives CACTLQGIFNSPLHF.

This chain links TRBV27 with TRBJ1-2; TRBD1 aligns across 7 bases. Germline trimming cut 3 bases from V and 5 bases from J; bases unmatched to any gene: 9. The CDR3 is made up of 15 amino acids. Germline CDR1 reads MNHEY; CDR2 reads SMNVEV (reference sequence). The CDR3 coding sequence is TGTGCCAGCAGTTTGCGGCAGGGGGGCCCATATGGCTACACCTTC. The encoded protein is CASSLRQGGPYGYTF.

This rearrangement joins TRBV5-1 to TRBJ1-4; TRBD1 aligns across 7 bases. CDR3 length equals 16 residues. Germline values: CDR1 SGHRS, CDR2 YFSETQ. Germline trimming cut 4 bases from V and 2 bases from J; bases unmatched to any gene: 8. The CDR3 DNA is TGCGCCAGCAGCGGGGAGACAGGGAACACTAATGAAAAACTGTTTTTT. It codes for CASSGETGNTNEKLFF. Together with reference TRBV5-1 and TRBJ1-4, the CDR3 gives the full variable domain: KAGVTQTPRYLIKTRGQQVTLSCSPISGHRSVSWYQQTPGQGLQFLFEYFSETQRNKGNFPGRFSGRQFSNSRSEMNVSTLELGDSALYLCASSGETGNTNEKLFFGSGTQLSVL.

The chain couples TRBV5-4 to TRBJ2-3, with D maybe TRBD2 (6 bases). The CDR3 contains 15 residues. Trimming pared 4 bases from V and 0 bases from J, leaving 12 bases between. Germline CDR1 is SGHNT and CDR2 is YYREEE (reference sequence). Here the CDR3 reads CASSPGTSSTDTQYF. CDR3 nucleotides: TGTGCCAGCAGCCCGGGGACTTCTAGCACAGATACGCAGTATTTT. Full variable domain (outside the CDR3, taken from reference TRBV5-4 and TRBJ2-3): ETGVTQSPTHLIKTRGQQVTLRCSSQSGHNTVSWYQQALGQGPQFIFQYYREEENGRGNFPPRFSGLQFPNYSSELNVNALELDDSALYLCASSPGTSSTDTQYFGPGTRLTVL.

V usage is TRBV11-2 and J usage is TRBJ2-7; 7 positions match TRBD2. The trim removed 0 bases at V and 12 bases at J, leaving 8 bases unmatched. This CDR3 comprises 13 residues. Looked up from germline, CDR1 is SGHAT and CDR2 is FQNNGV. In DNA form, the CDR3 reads TGTGCCAGCAGCTTAGACGTCCGGGGAGGGACGTACTTC. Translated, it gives CASSLDVRGGTYF.

The DNA for the CDR3 is TGTGCCAGCCTCGAAGACAGATTTATTAACTATGGCTACACCTTC. Translation gives CASLEDRFINYGYTF. The V and J genes are TRBV2 and TRBJ1-2; D is perhaps TRBD1 (5 bases). The V end lost 8 bases, the J end lost 1 base, and 17 bases lay between the germline ends. Germline CDR1 reads SNHLY; CDR2 reads FYNNEI. This CDR3 is 15 amino acids long.